The rows below give T cell receptor beta chains drawn from one sample of a study of blood T cells in healthy people across ages. TCRdb itself ran the 5' RACE reads through MiXCR, one entry per CDR3 protein. The sample shows under 1 million distinct CDR3 sequences, around 45% of them seen only once. Sequenced: blood. The receptors originated from a man between 60 and 70 years old in good health. CDR3s include the opening cysteine and the closing phenylalanine or tryptophan. A D gene is named only where the DNA matches it firmly. Not every row has a clone size; where given, it reads once, few, many or a size class.

v_call: TRBV29-1; d_call: NA; j_call: TRBJ2-4; clone_size: NA; cdr3_nt: TGCAGCGTTGTAGAGCGGGTCACGTCCAAAAACATTCAGTACTTC; cdr3_aa: CSVVERVTSKNIQYF
v_call: TRBV5-1; d_call: TRBD2; j_call: TRBJ2-1; clone_size: NA; cdr3_nt: TGCGCCAGCAGCTTGGTGGCTAGCGGGGTTGATGGGCAGTTCTTC; cdr3_aa: CASSLVASGVDGQFF
v_call: TRBV7-2; d_call: NA; j_call: TRBJ2-5; clone_size: few; cdr3_nt: TGTGCCAGTGGAGGCGGGGAGACCCAGTACTTC; cdr3_aa: CASGGGETQYF
v_call: TRBV18; d_call: NA; j_call: TRBJ2-3; clone_size: few; cdr3_nt: TGTGCCAGCTCACCACGCCGCACAGATACGCAGTATTTT; cdr3_aa: CASSPRRTDTQYF
v_call: TRBV4-3; d_call: NA; j_call: TRBJ2-4; clone_size: many; cdr3_nt: TGCGCCAGCAGCCAAGATGGGGGGACAATAGCCAAAAACATTCAGTACTTC; cdr3_aa: CASSQDGGTIAKNIQYF
v_call: TRBV29-1; d_call: NA; j_call: TRBJ2-1; clone_size: NA; cdr3_nt: TGCAGCGTGCCAGGGATGGGTGAGCAGTTCTTC; cdr3_aa: CSVPGMGEQFF
v_call: TRBV29-1; d_call: NA; j_call: TRBJ2-1; clone_size: many; cdr3_nt: TGCAGCGTGAGGGGGACAACGACCGACAATGAGCAGTTCTTC; cdr3_aa: CSVRGTTTDNEQFF
v_call: TRBV29-1; d_call: NA; j_call: TRBJ2-6; clone_size: many; cdr3_nt: TGCAGCGGCGTCCTACAGGTTGCCGGGGCCAACGTCCTGACTTTC; cdr3_aa: CSGVLQVAGANVLTF
v_call: TRBV4-1; d_call: NA; j_call: TRBJ1-2; clone_size: NA; cdr3_nt: TGCGCCAGCAGCCAAGATCCCCAGGGACACTATGGCTACACCTTC; cdr3_aa: CASSQDPQGHYGYTF
v_call: TRBV20-1; d_call: NA; j_call: TRBJ1-6; clone_size: NA; cdr3_nt: TGCAGTGCTAGAGATACAGACCTCCTCTATAATTCACCCCTCCACTTT; cdr3_aa: CSARDTDLLYNSPLHF
v_call: TRBV7-2; d_call: NA; j_call: TRBJ1-2; clone_size: NA; cdr3_nt: TGTGCCAGCAGGGACGAGGGGAACTATGGCTACACCTTC; cdr3_aa: CASRDEGNYGYTF
v_call: TRBV6-2/TRBV6-3; d_call: NA; j_call: TRBJ2-2; clone_size: NA; cdr3_nt: TGTGCCAGCCATCGGACTGGGACAACCGGGGAGCTGTTTTTT; cdr3_aa: CASHRTGTTGELFF
v_call: TRBV6-5; d_call: NA; j_call: TRBJ2-6; clone_size: few; cdr3_nt: TGTGCCAGCAGTTACACTCAGAGCTCTGGGGCCAACGTCCTGACTTTC; cdr3_aa: CASSYTQSSGANVLTF
v_call: TRBV6-2/TRBV6-3; d_call: TRBD2; j_call: TRBJ2-5; clone_size: NA; cdr3_nt: TGTGCCAGCAGTTACCCGGGGGGTGAGAAGACCCAGTACTTC; cdr3_aa: CASSYPGGEKTQYF
v_call: TRBV7-8; d_call: NA; j_call: TRBJ2-6; clone_size: NA; cdr3_nt: TGTGCCAGCAGCTCCCGCGGACTTGGGGGGGCCAACGTCCTGACTTTC; cdr3_aa: CASSSRGLGGANVLTF
v_call: TRBV4-3; d_call: NA; j_call: TRBJ2-7; clone_size: NA; cdr3_nt: TGCGCCAGCAGCCAAGGGCCCGGTGGCGGGCCCTACGAGCAGTACTTC; cdr3_aa: CASSQGPGGGPYEQYF
v_call: TRBV7-9; d_call: TRBD2; j_call: TRBJ2-7; clone_size: NA; cdr3_nt: TGTGCCAGCGAACTACTAGCGGGGGGATACAATGAGCAGTACTTC; cdr3_aa: CASELLAGGYNEQYF
v_call: TRBV9; d_call: TRBD1; j_call: TRBJ1-6; clone_size: few; cdr3_nt: TGTGCCAGCAGCCCGACCGACAGGGTAAATTCACCCCTCCACTTT; cdr3_aa: CASSPTDRVNSPLHF
v_call: TRBV30; d_call: NA; j_call: TRBJ2-2; clone_size: NA; cdr3_nt: TGTGCCTGGGCGGGACAGCCGAACACCGGGGAGCTGTTTTTT; cdr3_aa: CAWAGQPNTGELFF
v_call: TRBV25-1; d_call: TRBD1; j_call: TRBJ2-4; clone_size: few; cdr3_nt: TGTGCCAGCAGTGCGACAGGGGGTGGCAAAAACATTCAGTACTTC; cdr3_aa: CASSATGGGKNIQYF
v_call: TRBV4-1; d_call: TRBD1; j_call: TRBJ1-5; clone_size: few; cdr3_nt: TGCGCCAGCAGCCAAGACTACGGACAGGGGGCAGGTCAGCCCCAGCATTTT; cdr3_aa: CASSQDYGQGAGQPQHF
v_call: TRBV9; d_call: TRBD1; j_call: TRBJ2-7; clone_size: many; cdr3_nt: TGTGCCAGCAGCGGACAGGGGGCTTACGAGCAGTACTTC; cdr3_aa: CASSGQGAYEQYF
v_call: TRBV7-2; d_call: NA; j_call: TRBJ2-3; clone_size: NA; cdr3_nt: TGTGCCAGCAGCTATTACACAGATACGCAGTATTTT; cdr3_aa: CASSYYTDTQYF
v_call: TRBV5-1; d_call: NA; j_call: TRBJ2-1; clone_size: NA; cdr3_nt: TGCGCCAGCAGCTTGGCTAGCGATCCCTACAATGAGCAGTTCTTC; cdr3_aa: CASSLASDPYNEQFF
v_call: TRBV29-1; d_call: NA; j_call: TRBJ1-2; clone_size: NA; cdr3_nt: TGCAGCGTTGAAGATCTTCCAGGGGACTATGGCTACACCTTC; cdr3_aa: CSVEDLPGDYGYTF
v_call: TRBV5-6; d_call: NA; j_call: TRBJ2-1; clone_size: medium-sized; cdr3_nt: TGTGCCAGCAGCTCACGGACTCCTTCCTACAATGAGCAGTTCTTC; cdr3_aa: CASSSRTPSYNEQFF
v_call: TRBV2; d_call: TRBD1; j_call: TRBJ2-7; clone_size: NA; cdr3_nt: TGTGCCAGCAGCCGGACAGGGGGCCACGAGCAGTACTTC; cdr3_aa: CASSRTGGHEQYF
v_call: TRBV18; d_call: NA; j_call: TRBJ2-5; clone_size: NA; cdr3_nt: TGTGCCAGCTCTACCGACCAGACCCAGTACTTC; cdr3_aa: CASSTDQTQYF
v_call: TRBV4-3; d_call: TRBD1; j_call: TRBJ1-6; clone_size: NA; cdr3_nt: TGCGCCAGCAGCCAAGAAGTAAAGCAGGGGGCCAAAATCTATAATTCACCCCTCCACTTT; cdr3_aa: CASSQEVKQGAKIYNSPLHF
v_call: TRBV7-2; d_call: NA; j_call: TRBJ2-1; clone_size: NA; cdr3_nt: TGTGCCAGCAGCTTAGGTGGGGCAGCTTTGCATGAGCAGTTCTTC; cdr3_aa: CASSLGGAALHEQFF
v_call: TRBV27; d_call: TRBD1; j_call: TRBJ1-2; clone_size: NA; cdr3_nt: TGTGCCAGCAGCCTAGAAGGAGGACAGGGGCACGGCTACACCTTC; cdr3_aa: CASSLEGGQGHGYTF
v_call: TRBV6-6; d_call: NA; j_call: TRBJ1-2; clone_size: NA; cdr3_nt: TGTGCCACCAGAGGGCCGCCTAACTATGGCTACACCTTC; cdr3_aa: CATRGPPNYGYTF